The source of this T cell receptor (beta chain) is a study of cytomegalovirus exposure and HLA in healthy donors. PCR primers comprised 60 Vbeta and 13 Jbeta primers. Authors' analysis steps: Around 11 million shared chains were among the about 80 million unique TCR beta chains that a later analysis counted. Assay used: immunoSEQ multiplex PCR; TCRdb lists only in-frame clones, some missing. For V, J and clone size, that table is used; D and trimming come from the DNA. Here the sample spans some 130,000 clones, approximately 87% being singletons. On this clone itself: What it binds is not known.

V was clipped by 4 bases and J by 9 bases; unmatched bases: 3. This CDR3 comprises 14 residues. The germline CDR1 and CDR2 sequences are SGHRS and YFSETQ. Study findings and constraints: Per published accounts, TCR beta sequences correctly predicted the HLA-A and HLA-B alleles of most subjects. Associated with cytomegalovirus, according to the listing, were fewer than 200 TCR beta chains. Later analysis indicated greater clonal expansion among HLA-associated TCR beta chains than among equally common other chains.

The TCR sequence derives from a man aged 40-49 years in good health and CMV-seronegative. The source material was PBMCs. The V and J genes are TRBV5-1 and TRBJ1-6; 11 positions agree with TRBD1. The DNA of the CDR3 is TGCGCCAGCAGCCCCGGGACAGGGGGTTCACCCCTCCACTTT. Translated, it gives CASSPGTGGSPLHF.